A single sample gave rise to the 17 T cell receptor beta chains below, sequenced in a study of cytomegalovirus exposure and HLA in healthy donors. The PCR contained 60 Vbeta and 13 Jbeta primers. Sequenced by immunoSEQ multiplex PCR; TCRdb stores in-frame clones only, minus some. The sample includes approximately 100,000 clones, around 81% of them seen just once. Specimen: PBMCs. The receptors were gathered from a woman in her twenties or thirties in good health and CMV-seronegative.

V usage is TRBV28 and J usage is TRBJ2-3; 7 positions match TRBD2. The CDR3 is 15 residues long. After removal of 8 bases from V and 5 bases from J, the junction contained 13 bases not matched to a gene. The germline V gene encodes CDR1 MDHEN and CDR2 SYDVKM. The CDR3 DNA reads as TGTGCCAGCGGCTCTACTAGCGAGCCGATAGATACGCAGTATTTT. Translation: CASGSTSEPIDTQYF. Filled out from reference TRBV28 and TRBJ2-3, the complete variable domain reads DVKVTQSSRYLVKRTGEKVFLECVQDMDHENMFWYRQDPGLGLRLIYFSYDVKMKEKGDIPEGYSVSREKKERFSLILESASTNQTSMYLCASGSTSEPIDTQYFGPGTRLTVL.

The genes are TRBV10-3 and TRBJ1-2, with 12 bases fitting TRBD1. The CDR3 covers 16 residues. J was trimmed by 8 bases and V by 2 bases; bases with no gene match: 9. Looked up from germline, CDR1 is ENHRY and CDR2 is SYGVKD. The CDR3 DNA sequence: TGTGCCATCAGTGAGGCCTGGGGACAGGGGGCGAGGGGCTACACCTTC. This codes for CAISEAWGQGARGYTF.

The chain recombines TRBV18 with TRBJ2-4; 12 nucleotides match TRBD2. The CDR3 length is 15 residues. Germline CDR1 and CDR2: KGHSH and LQKENI. V was pared by 3 bases and J by 8 bases, with 5 bases of the junction left unmatched. Here the CDR3 DNA reads TGTGCCAGCTCACCGACTAGCGGGAGTAGCGACATTCAGTACTTC. This codes for CASSPTSGSSDIQYF.

The chain recombines TRBV19 with TRBJ2-1; 7 positions match TRBD2. This CDR3 region has 15 residues. Losses at the gene ends were 7 bases for V and 0 bases for J; bases not matched to a gene: 6. Looked up from germline, CDR1 is LNHDA and CDR2 is SQIVND (reference sequence). CDR3 nucleotide sequence: TGTGCCAGTAAGGCTGGGGGGGACTCCTACAATGAGCAGTTCTTC. Protein product: CASKAGGDSYNEQFF.

This clone came up a few times. This sequence joins TRBV5-1 and TRBJ2-5, with D perhaps matching TRBD1 (5 bases). V shed 0 bases and J shed 1 base, with 16 bases lying between them. The CDR3 runs 17 residues. CDR1 is SGHRS, CDR2 YFSETQ, per germline. The chain's CDR3 is CASSLGGVGSTQETQYF. DNA of the CDR3: TGCGCCAGCAGCTTGGGGGGCGTCGGCAGCACCCAAGAGACCCAGTACTTC.

This clone was seen once. The rearrangement uses TRBV29-1 and TRBJ1-2, with D maybe TRBD1 (5 bases). V was shortened by 2 bases and J by 8 bases, with 15 bases between the two germline ends. The CDR3 is 13 amino acids. Germline V gene sequence: CDR1 SQVTM, CDR2 ANQGSEA. The CDR3 region is CSVERGGASGYTF. The CDR3 DNA reads TGCAGCGTTGAAAGAGGAGGGGCAAGCGGCTACACCTTC.

The chain uses TRBV28 and TRBJ2-4; D may be TRBD1 (6 bases). CDR1 and CDR2 from the germline V gene are MDHEN and SYDVKM. This CDR3 comprises 14 residues. The V end was cut by 7 bases, the J end by 9 bases, with 19 bases between. This CDR3 is CASTPRQVWTIQYF. Here the CDR3 DNA reads TGTGCCAGCACCCCGAGACAGGTTTGGACCATTCAGTACTTC.

The chain carries TRBV28 and TRBJ1-5; TRBD1 might be the D (5 bases). Trimming shortened V by 2 bases and J by 2 bases, and 13 bases separated the two germline ends. CDR3 length: 16 residues. The germline V gene has CDR1 MDHEN and CDR2 SYDVKM. The CDR3 nucleotides are TGTGCCAGCAGTTTAGGAGGGCAGGGACGCAATCAGCCCCAGCATTTT. Translated: CASSLGGQGRNQPQHF.

This clone showed up just once. This sequence joins TRBV5-1 and TRBJ2-5, with TRBD1 matching 10 bases. CDR3 length: 15 amino acids. The trim removed 0 bases at V and 5 bases at J, leaving 4 bases unmatched. Germline loops: CDR1 SGHRS, CDR2 YFSETQ. The CDR3: CASSLAGQGSETQYF. The CDR3 DNA reads as TGCGCCAGCAGCTTGGCGGGACAGGGGTCCGAGACCCAGTACTTC.

The V and J genes are TRBV11-3 and TRBJ2-1; no definite D call. The CDR3 spans 14 residues. Trimming removed 5 bases from V and 6 bases from J, with 14 bases in between. Germline assignment: CDR1 SGHNT and CDR2 YENEEA. The CDR3 region is CASSLLSRGNEQFF. The CDR3 nucleotides read TGTGCCAGCAGCCTCCTATCTAGAGGCAATGAGCAGTTCTTC.

This clone was counted once. V gene TRBV2 combines with J gene TRBJ2-3; D unclear. This CDR3 is 15 amino acids long. Trimming removed 7 bases from V and 0 bases from J, with 14 bases in between. CDR1 and CDR2 (germline): SNHLY, FYNNEI. CDR3 sequence reads: CASTDPSASTDTQYF. CDR3 DNA: TGTGCCAGCACTGACCCCAGTGCTAGCACAGATACGCAGTATTTT.

The chain recombines TRBV4-2 with TRBJ1-2; 11 nucleotides line up with TRBD1. After removal of 5 bases from V and 6 bases from J, the junction contained 5 bases not matched to a gene. The CDR3 has 14 residues. Per germline, CDR1 LGHNA and CDR2 YNFKEQ. The CDR3 is CASSEGQGGDGYTF. The CDR3 DNA sequence: TGTGCCAGCAGCGAGGGACAGGGGGGGGATGGCTACACCTTC.

This clone came up a few times. The V call is TRBV2, the J call TRBJ2-1; 12 bases are shared with TRBD2. Trimming at V came to 6 bases and at J to 10 bases, leaving 10 bases not matched to a gene. Germline V CDR1 and CDR2: SNHLY, FYNNEI. The CDR3 loop spans 15 amino acids. The CDR3: CASSPTSGRTGEQFF. DNA for the CDR3: TGTGCCAGCAGCCCCACTAGCGGGAGGACGGGGGAGCAGTTCTTC.

This chain connects TRBV11-2 to TRBJ2-7; weak D call: TRBD1 (8 bases). The V gene's germline CDR1 is SGHAT and CDR2 FQNNGV. Trimming left V 5 bases short and J 3 bases short, with 17 bases between. This CDR3 spans 15 amino acids. In DNA form, the CDR3 reads TGTGCCAGCAGCCTAAGGACAGGGAGGGTCTACGAGCAGTACTTC. Translating it yields CASSLRTGRVYEQYF.

The chain links TRBV5-8 to TRBJ2-5, with TRBD2 identical over 11 bases. The CDR3 is 14 residues long. Germline trimming cut 2 bases from V and 11 bases from J; bases unmatched to any gene: 8. Germline V lookup: CDR1 SGHTS, CDR2 YDEGEE. The chain's CDR3 is CASSLLQTSGEQYF. In DNA form, the CDR3 reads TGTGCCAGCAGCTTACTACAGACTAGCGGGGAGCAGTACTTC.

The chain has TRBV5-4 and TRBJ2-3; D gene unclear. The CDR3 sequence is 16 residues long. The germline V gene encodes CDR1 SGHNT and CDR2 YYREEE (reference sequence). Deletions cut 1 base from V and 6 bases from J, with 18 bases between. The CDR3 protein is CASSLSPVRLADTQYF. For the CDR3, the DNA is TGTGCCAGCAGCTTGAGCCCCGTTCGTCTCGCGGATACGCAGTATTTT.

The chain carries TRBV2 and TRBJ2-1; weak D call: TRBD2 (6 bases). Germline-derived CDR1 and CDR2 are SNHLY and FYNNEI. Trimming took off 4 bases at V and 9 bases at J, with 25 bases between the two ends. This CDR3 is 17 amino acids long. CDR3 loop: CASSVIRGDGVFGEQFF. The CDR3 region has the DNA TGTGCCAGCAGTGTTATCCGCGGGGATGGGGTTTTCGGTGAGCAGTTCTTC. The whole variable domain, remainder taken from reference TRBV2 and TRBJ2-1, is EPEVTQTPSHQVTQMGQEVILRCVPISNHLYFYWYRQILGQKVEFLVSFYNNEISEKSEIFDDQFSVERPDGSNFTLKIRSTKLEDSAMYFCASSVIRGDGVFGEQFFGPGTRLTVL.